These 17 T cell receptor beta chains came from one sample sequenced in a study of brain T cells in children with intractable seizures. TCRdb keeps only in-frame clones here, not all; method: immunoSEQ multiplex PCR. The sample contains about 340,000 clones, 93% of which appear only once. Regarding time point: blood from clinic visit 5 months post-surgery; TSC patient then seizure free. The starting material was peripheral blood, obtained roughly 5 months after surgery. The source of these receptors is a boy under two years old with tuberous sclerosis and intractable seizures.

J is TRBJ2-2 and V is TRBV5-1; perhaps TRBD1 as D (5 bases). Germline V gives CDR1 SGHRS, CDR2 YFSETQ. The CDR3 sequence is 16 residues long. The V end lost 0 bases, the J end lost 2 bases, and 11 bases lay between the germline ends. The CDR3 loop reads CASSLARTSNTGELFF. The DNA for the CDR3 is TGCGCCAGCAGCTTGGCCAGGACAAGTAACACCGGGGAGCTGTTTTTT.

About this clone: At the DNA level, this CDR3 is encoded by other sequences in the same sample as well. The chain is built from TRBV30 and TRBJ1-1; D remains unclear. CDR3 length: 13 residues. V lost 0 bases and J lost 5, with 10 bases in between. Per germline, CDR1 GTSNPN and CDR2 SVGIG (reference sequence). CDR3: CAWSVLEGTEAFF. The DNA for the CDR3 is TGTGCCTGGAGTGTGTTAGAAGGGACTGAAGCTTTCTTT.

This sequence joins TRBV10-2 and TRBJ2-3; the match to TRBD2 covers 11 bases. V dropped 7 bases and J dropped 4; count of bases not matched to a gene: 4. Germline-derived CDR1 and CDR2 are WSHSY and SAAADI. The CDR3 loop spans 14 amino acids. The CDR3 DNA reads TGCGCCAGCACTAGCGGGAGGAGCGCAGATACGCAGTATTTT. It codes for CASTSGRSADTQYF.

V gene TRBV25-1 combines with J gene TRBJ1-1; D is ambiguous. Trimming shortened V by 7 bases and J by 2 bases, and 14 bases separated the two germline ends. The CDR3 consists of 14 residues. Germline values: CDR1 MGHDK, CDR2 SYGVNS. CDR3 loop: CASTRWESNTEAFF. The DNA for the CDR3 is TGTGCCAGCACCCGTTGGGAAAGCAACACTGAAGCTTTCTTT.

The CDR3 loop reads CASSSPAGGIAEQFF. CDR3 sequence (DNA): TGTGCCAGCAGTTCACCAGCGGGGGGAATTGCTGAGCAGTTCTTC. V gene TRBV6-5 combines with J gene TRBJ2-1, with 9 bases aligning to TRBD2. The CDR3 totals 15 residues. CDR1 and CDR2 from the germline V gene are MNHEY and SVGAGI. The V segment lost 4 bases and the J segment 9 bases; nucleotides outside the gene matches: 10.

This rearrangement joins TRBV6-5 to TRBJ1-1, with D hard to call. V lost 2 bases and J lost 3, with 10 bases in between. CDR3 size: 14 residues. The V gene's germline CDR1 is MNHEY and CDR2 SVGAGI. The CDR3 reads CASSYRGLDTEAFF. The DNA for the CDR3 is TGTGCCAGCAGTTACAGAGGTCTGGACACTGAAGCTTTCTTT.

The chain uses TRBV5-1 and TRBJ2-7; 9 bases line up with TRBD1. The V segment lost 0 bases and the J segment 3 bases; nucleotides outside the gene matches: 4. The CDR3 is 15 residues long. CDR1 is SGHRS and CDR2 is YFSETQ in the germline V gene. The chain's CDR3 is CASSLEGTGFYEQYF. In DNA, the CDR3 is TGCGCCAGCAGCTTGGAGGGGACAGGGTTCTACGAGCAGTACTTC.

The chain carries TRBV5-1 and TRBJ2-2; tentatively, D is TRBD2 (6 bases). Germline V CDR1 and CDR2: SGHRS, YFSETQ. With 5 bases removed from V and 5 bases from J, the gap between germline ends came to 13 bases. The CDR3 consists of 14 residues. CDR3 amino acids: CASRRDPWTGELFF. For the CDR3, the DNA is TGCGCCAGCAGGCGGGACCCGTGGACCGGGGAGCTGTTTTTT.

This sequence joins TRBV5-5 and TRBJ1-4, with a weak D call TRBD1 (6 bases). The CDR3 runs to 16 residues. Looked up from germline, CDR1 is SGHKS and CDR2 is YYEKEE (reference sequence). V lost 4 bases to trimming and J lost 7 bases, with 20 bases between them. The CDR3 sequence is CASSINTGSVGEKLFF. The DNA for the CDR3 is TGTGCCAGCAGCATAAATACAGGGAGTGTCGGTGAAAAACTGTTTTTT.

CDR3 amino acids: CASSLTGSGSGNTIYF. CDR3 coding DNA: TGTGCCAGCAGCTTGACAGGGTCGGGCTCTGGAAACACCATATATTTT. The V and J genes are TRBV7-2 and TRBJ1-3; 7 bases match TRBD1. The trim removed 3 bases at V and 0 bases at J, leaving 5 bases unmatched. Looked up from germline, CDR1 is SGHTA and CDR2 is FQGNSA. The CDR3 totals 16 residues.

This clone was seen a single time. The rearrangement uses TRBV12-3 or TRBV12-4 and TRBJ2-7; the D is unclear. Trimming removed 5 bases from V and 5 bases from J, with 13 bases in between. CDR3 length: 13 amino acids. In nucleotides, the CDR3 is TGTGCCAGCAGTCAGGTGGTTCACCACGAGCAGTACTTC. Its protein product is CASSQVVHHEQYF.

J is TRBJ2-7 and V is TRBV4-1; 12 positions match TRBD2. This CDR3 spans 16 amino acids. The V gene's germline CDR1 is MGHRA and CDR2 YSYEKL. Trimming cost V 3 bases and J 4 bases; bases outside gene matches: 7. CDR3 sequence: CASSQEAGTSGYEQYF. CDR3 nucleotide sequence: TGCGCCAGCAGCCAGGAGGCTGGGACTAGCGGGTACGAGCAGTACTTC.

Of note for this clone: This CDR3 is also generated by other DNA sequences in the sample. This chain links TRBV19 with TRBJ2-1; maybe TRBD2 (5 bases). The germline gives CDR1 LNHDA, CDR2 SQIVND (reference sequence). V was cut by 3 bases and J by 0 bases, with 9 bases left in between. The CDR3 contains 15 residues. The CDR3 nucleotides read TGTGCCAGTAGTATCTCGGGGTACTCCTACAATGAGCAGTTCTTC. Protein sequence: CASSISGYSYNEQFF.

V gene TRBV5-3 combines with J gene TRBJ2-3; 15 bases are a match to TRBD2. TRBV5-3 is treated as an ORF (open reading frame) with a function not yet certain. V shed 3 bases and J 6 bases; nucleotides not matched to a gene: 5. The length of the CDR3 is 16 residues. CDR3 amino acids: CARSSGLAGGRDTQYF. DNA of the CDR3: TGTGCCAGAAGCTCCGGACTAGCGGGGGGGCGGGATACGCAGTATTTT.

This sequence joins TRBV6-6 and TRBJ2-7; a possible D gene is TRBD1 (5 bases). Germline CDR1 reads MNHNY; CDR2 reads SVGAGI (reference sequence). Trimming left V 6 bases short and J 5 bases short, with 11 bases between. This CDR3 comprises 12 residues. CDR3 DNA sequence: TGTGCCAGCAGACCAGGGTTTAACGAGCAGTACTTC. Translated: CASRPGFNEQYF.

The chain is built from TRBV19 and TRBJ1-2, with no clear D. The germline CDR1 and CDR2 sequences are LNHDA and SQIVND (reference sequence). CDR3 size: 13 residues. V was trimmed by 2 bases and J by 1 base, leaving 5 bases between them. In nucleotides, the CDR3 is TGTGCCAGTAGTATACGCTATAACTATGGCTACACCTTC. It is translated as CASSIRYNYGYTF. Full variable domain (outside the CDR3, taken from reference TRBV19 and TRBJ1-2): DGGITQSPKYLFRKEGQNVTLSCEQNLNHDAMYWYRQDPGQGLRLIYYSQIVNDFQKGDIAEGYSVSREKKESFPLTVTSAQKNPTAFYLCASSIRYNYGYTFGSGTRLTVV.

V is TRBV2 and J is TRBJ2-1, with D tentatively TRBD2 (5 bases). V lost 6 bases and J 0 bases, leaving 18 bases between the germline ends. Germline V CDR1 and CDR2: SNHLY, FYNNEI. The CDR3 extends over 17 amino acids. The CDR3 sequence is CASRRDGGLSSYNEQFF. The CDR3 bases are TGTGCCAGCAGACGTGATGGCGGGCTGAGCTCCTACAATGAGCAGTTCTTC.